Sequencing of this TCR beta chain was carried out in a study of post-analysis software for immune sequencing data. Overall study results and limits: With TRBV5-6, TRBV5-1 and TRBV20-1 included, about five TRBV segments were more frequent in patients than in controls.

Prepared TCR beta cDNA libraries contained unique molecular identifiers. MiXCR was run by TCRdb on the PCR reads, yielding one entry per CDR3 protein. The sample has some 450,000 distinct CDR3 sequences, roughly 45% seen once. On this clonotype: As yet, its antigen is unknown.

The CDR3 sequence is 14 residues long. V lost 1 base and J lost 4, with 5 bases in between. V and J are TRBV12-3 or TRBV12-4 and TRBJ2-6; D remains unclear. The clonotype was recovered from a girl between 5 and 17 years old with multiple sclerosis. The sample comprised blood. CDR3 in DNA: TGTGCCAGCAGTTTAGGGTTGGGGGCCAACGTCCTGACTTTC. Encoded protein: CASSLGLGANVLTF.